The next 2 T cell receptor beta chains were all read from a single sample in a study of technical replicates of blood from several donors. The assay was immunoSEQ multiplex PCR, and TCRdb's table has in-frame clones only and misses some. This sample carries some 80,000 clones, around 94% of them seen once, and the ten largest clones take 0.35% to 0.45%. Sequenced material: T cells isolated from PBMCs. These TCRs come from a human donor in good health.

CDR3 sequence reads: CAITKRNTDTQYF. CDR3 in DNA: TGTGCCATCACTAAGCGGAACACAGATACGCAGTATTTT. The rearrangement joins TRBV10-3 to TRBJ2-3, with TRBD2 as a possible D gene (5 bases). The V end lost 7 bases, the J end lost 2 bases, and 10 bases lay between the germline ends. Germline lookup yields CDR1 ENHRY and CDR2 SYGVKD. This CDR3 has 13 amino acids.

The chain links TRBV20-1 to TRBJ2-7, with D unresolved. The length of the CDR3 is 11 residues. Germline V gene sequence: CDR1 DFQATT, CDR2 SNEGSKA (reference sequence). Trimming took off 2 bases at V and 7 bases at J, with 9 bases between the two ends. CDR3 sequence: CSARFYREQYF. CDR3 DNA sequence: TGCAGTGCTAGATTCTATCGTGAGCAGTACTTC.